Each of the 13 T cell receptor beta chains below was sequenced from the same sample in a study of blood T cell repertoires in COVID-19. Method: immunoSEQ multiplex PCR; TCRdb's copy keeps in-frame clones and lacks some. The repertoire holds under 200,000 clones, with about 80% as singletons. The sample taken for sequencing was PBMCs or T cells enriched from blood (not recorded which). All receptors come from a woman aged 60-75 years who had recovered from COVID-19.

This CDR3 is CASSLATGVPYNEQFF. The CDR3 DNA reads TGCGCCAGCAGCTTGGCCACAGGGGTCCCCTACAATGAGCAGTTCTTC. This chain connects TRBV5-1 to TRBJ2-1; 7 nucleotides match TRBD1. This CDR3 is built from 16 residues. The V gene's germline CDR1 is SGHRS and CDR2 YFSETQ. Trimming removed 0 bases from V and 2 bases from J; junction bases left unmatched: 5.

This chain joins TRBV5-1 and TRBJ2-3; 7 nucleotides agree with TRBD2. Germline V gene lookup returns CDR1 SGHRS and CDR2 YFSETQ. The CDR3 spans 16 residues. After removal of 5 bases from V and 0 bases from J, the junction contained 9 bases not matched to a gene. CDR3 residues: CASRAGADPSTDTQYF. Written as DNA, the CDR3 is TGCGCCAGCAGGGCGGGAGCAGATCCTAGCACAGATACGCAGTATTTT.

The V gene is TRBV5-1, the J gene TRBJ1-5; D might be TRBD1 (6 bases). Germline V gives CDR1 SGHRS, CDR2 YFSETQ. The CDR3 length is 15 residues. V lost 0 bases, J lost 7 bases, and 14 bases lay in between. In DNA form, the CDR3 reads TGCGCCAGCAGCTTGGCTGGGGGCGCGAACCAGCCCCAGCATTTT. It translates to CASSLAGGANQPQHF.

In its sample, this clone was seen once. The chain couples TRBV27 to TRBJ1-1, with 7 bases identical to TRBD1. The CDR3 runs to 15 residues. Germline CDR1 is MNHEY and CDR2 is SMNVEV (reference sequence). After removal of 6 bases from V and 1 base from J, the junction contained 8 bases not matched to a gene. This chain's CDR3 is CASSRWGTANTEAFF. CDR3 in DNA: TGTGCCAGCAGCCGATGGGGGACAGCGAACACTGAAGCTTTCTTT.

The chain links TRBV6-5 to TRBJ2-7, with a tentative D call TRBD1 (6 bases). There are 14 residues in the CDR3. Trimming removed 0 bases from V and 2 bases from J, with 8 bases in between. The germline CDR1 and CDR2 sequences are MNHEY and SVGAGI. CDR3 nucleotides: TGTGCCAGCAGTTACTCGCAGGGGACCTACGAGCAGTACTTC. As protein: CASSYSQGTYEQYF.

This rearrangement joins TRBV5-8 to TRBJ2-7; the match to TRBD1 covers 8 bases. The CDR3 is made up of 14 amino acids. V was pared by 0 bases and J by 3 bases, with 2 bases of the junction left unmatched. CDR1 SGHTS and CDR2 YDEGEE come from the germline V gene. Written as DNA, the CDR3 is TGTGCCAGCAGCTTGGACAGGGGGAGCTACGAGCAGTACTTC. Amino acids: CASSLDRGSYEQYF. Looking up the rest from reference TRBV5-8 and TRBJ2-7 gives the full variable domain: EAGVTQSPTHLIKTRGQQATLRCSPISGHTSVYWYQQALGLGLQFLLWYDEGEERNRGNFPPRFSGRQFPNYSSELNVNALELEDSALYLCASSLDRGSYEQYFGPGTRLTVT.

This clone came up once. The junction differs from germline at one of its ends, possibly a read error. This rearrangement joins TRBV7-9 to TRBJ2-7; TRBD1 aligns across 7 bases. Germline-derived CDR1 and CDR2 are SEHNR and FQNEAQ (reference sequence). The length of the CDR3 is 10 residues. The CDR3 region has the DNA TGCGACAGGGCCTCCTACGAGCAGTACTTC. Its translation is CDRASYEQYF.

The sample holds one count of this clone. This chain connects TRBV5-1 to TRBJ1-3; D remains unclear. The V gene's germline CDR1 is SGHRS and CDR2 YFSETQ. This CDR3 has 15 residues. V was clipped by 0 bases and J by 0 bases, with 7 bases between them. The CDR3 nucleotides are TGCGCCAGCAGCTTGGATGAGGGCTCTGGAAACACCATATATTTT. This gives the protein CASSLDEGSGNTIYF.

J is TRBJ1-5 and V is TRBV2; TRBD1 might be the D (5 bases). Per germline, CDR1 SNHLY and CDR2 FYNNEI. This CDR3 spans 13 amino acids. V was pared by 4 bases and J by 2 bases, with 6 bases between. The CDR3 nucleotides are TGTGCCAGCAGTGCACAGGGCAATCAGCCCCAGCATTTT. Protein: CASSAQGNQPQHF. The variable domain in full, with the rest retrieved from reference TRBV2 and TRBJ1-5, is EPEVTQTPSHQVTQMGQEVILRCVPISNHLYFYWYRQILGQKVEFLVSFYNNEISEKSEIFDDQFSVERPDGSNFTLKIRSTKLEDSAMYFCASSAQGNQPQHFGDGTRLSIL.

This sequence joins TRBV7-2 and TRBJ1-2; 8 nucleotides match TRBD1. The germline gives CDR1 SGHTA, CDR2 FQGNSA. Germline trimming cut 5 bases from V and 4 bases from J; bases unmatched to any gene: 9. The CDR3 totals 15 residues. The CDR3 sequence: CASSPPGQEIYGYTF. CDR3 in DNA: TGTGCCAGCAGCCCACCGGGACAGGAGATCTATGGCTACACCTTC.

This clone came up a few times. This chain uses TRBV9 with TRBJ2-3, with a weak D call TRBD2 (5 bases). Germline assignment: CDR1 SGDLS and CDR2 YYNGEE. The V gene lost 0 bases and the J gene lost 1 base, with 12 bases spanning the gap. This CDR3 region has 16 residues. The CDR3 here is CASSVGASPGTDTQYF. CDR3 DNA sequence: TGTGCCAGCAGCGTAGGAGCTAGCCCCGGCACAGATACGCAGTATTTT.

CDR3 sequence: CASSVGTVNQPQHF. Written as DNA, the CDR3 is TGTGCCAGCAGCGTAGGGACAGTCAATCAGCCCCAGCATTTT. The chain combines TRBV9 with TRBJ1-5; TRBD1 might be the D (6 bases). The CDR3 has 14 residues. V lost 0 bases to trimming and J lost 3 bases, with 7 bases between them. The germline V gene has CDR1 SGDLS and CDR2 YYNGEE. Filled out from reference TRBV9 and TRBJ1-5, the complete variable domain reads DSGVTQTPKHLITATGQRVTLRCSPRSGDLSVYWYQQSLDQGLQFLIQYYNGEERAKGNILERFSAQQFPDLHSELNLSSLELGDSALYFCASSVGTVNQPQHFGDGTRLSIL.

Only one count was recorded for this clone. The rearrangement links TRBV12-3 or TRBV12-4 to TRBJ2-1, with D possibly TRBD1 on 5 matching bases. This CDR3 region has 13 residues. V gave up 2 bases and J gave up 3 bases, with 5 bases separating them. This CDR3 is CASSLQGYNEQFF. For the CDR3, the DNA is TGTGCCAGCAGTTTACAGGGCTACAATGAGCAGTTCTTC.